Sample share makes the clone carrying this T cell receptor (beta chain) medium-sized. The antigen is undetermined. Germline lookup yields CDR1 MNHGY and CDR2 SAAAGT. V gave up 5 bases and J gave up 7 bases; unmatched junction bases: 12. CDR3 size: 17 residues. The sample comes from a study of sequential checkpoint blockade in melanoma. As for the study in general: Arm A got nivolumab then ipilimumab; arm B the reverse, 1:1.

Treatment here: randomized to nivolumab then ipilimumab (arm A) or the reverse (arm B). Study-wide findings and caveats: Tumor T-cell fraction and clonality correlated with PD-L1 and CD8+ counts.

Clones were sequenced by immunoSEQ multiplex PCR, and TCRdb holds only the in-frame ones, with some missing. The sample carries 3,500 to 5,000 clones, 20% to 25% recorded once. The clonotype originates from a human donor with melanoma. This material consisted of tumor tissue (inferred from file names), taken from a patient given nivolumab and ipilimumab in sequence. The chain combines TRBV6-8 with TRBJ2-1, with 12 bases fitting TRBD2. CDR3 nucleotide sequence: TGTGCCAGCAGTGCCGGTCCTAGCGGGGGGGCGGTAAATGAGCAGTTCTTC. Translating it yields CASSAGPSGGAVNEQFF.